The T cell receptor beta chain under discussion was sequenced for a study of cytomegalovirus exposure and HLA in healthy donors. General study findings and limits: Roughly uniform sequencing depth across donors was assumed, possibly incorrectly. According to an earlier analysis, most TCR beta V segments yielded productive rearrangements about 87% or about 30% of the time. Later on, an analysis tied approximately 15,000 TCR beta sequences to HLA alleles at 0.05 false discovery rate. TRBV6-2, TRBV6-3 and other indistinguishable V segments were excluded.

The CDR3 has 14 amino acids. J lost 2 bases, V lost 4 bases, and 2 bases had no gene match. CDR1 is MNHNS, CDR2 SASEGT, per germline. As concerns this clone: Its antigen is undetermined.

PCR primers comprised 60 Vbeta and 13 Jbeta primers. This table comes from immunoSEQ multiplex PCR, and its TCRdb copy is limited to in-frame clones, with some not included. The sample consists of over 55,000 clones, approximately 67% of them appearing once. The TCR sequence derives from a man in his forties in good health and CMV-seropositive. What was sequenced was PBMCs. The chain recombines TRBV6-1 with TRBJ1-5; 7 nucleotides agree with TRBD1. The CDR3 loop is CASSGGTGNQPQHF. CDR3 sequence (DNA): TGTGCCAGCAGTGGAGGGACAGGCAATCAGCCCCAGCATTTT.